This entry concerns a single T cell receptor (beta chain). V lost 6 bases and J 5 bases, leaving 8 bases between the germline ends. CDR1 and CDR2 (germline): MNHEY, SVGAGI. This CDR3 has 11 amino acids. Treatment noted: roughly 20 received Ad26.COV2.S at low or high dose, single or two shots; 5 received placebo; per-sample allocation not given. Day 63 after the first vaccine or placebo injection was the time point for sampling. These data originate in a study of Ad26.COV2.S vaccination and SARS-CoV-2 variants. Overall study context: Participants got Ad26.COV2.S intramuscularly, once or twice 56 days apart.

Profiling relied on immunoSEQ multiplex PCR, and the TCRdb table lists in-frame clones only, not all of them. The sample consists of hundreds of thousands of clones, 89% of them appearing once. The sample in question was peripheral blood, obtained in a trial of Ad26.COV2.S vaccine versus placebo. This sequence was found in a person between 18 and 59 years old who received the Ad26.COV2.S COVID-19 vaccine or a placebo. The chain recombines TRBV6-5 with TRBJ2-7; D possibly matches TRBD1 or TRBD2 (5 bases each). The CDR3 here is CASRRGDEQYF. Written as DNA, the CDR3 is TGTGCCAGCAGGAGGGGTGACGAGCAGTACTTC.